A single sample gave rise to the 10 T cell receptor beta chains below, sequenced in a study of T cells in localized non-small cell lung cancer. Profiled with immunoSEQ multiplex PCR; TCRdb holds only in-frame clones, not every one. This sample has tens of thousands of clones, with about nine tenths found just once. The sample was peripheral blood mononuclear cells, taken before any cancer treatment. These receptors were obtained from a male donor aged 60 or older with stage II lung adenocarcinoma.

The rearrangement links TRBV2 to TRBJ2-5; 8 nucleotides align to TRBD1. CDR3 length equals 14 residues. Germline CDR1 is SNHLY and CDR2 is FYNNEI. The ends lost 6 bases at V and 2 bases at J; junction bases unmatched: 5. CDR3 residues: CASSSRTGQETQYF. The CDR3, as DNA: TGTGCCAGCAGCAGTAGGACAGGGCAAGAGACCCAGTACTTC.

A note on this clone: Additional DNA sequences in this sample encode the identical CDR3. The chain employs TRBV6-6 and TRBJ1-1; D gene uncertain. The CDR3 contains 14 residues. From germline, CDR1 is MNHNY and CDR2 SVGAGI (reference sequence). Deletions cut 0 bases from V and 3 bases from J, with 8 bases between. CDR3 sequence reads: CASSYSSGDTEAFF. CDR3 nucleotides: TGTGCCAGCAGTTACTCGTCTGGGGACACTGAAGCTTTCTTT.

This clone has only one observation. The chain links TRBV6-1 to TRBJ1-2, with a possible D match to TRBD1 (6 bases). CDR3 length equals 13 residues. CDR1 is MNHNS, CDR2 SASEGT, per germline. Trimming stripped 3 bases from V and 5 bases from J, with 10 bases between. CDR3 nucleotides: TGTGCCAGCAGTGACAGGGGAGGGTATGGCTACACCTTC. Amino acid sequence: CASSDRGGYGYTF.

The chain combines TRBV4-2 with TRBJ1-2; D may be TRBD1 (6 bases). Trimming took off 3 bases at V and 4 bases at J, with 15 bases between the two ends. Germline CDR1 reads LGHNA; CDR2 reads YNFKEQ. This CDR3 is 15 amino acids long. In DNA form, the CDR3 reads TGTGCCAGCAGCCAGGATTTCAAAGGGGGCTATGGCTACACCTTC. It yields the protein CASSQDFKGGYGYTF.

This chain joins TRBV5-1 and TRBJ2-3; D might be TRBD2 (6 bases). The CDR3 extends over 15 amino acids. Germline values: CDR1 SGHRS, CDR2 YFSETQ. V lost 0 bases to trimming and J lost 4 bases, with 12 bases between them. The CDR3 DNA reads TGCGCCAGCAGCTTGGTTTCGGAGGGAGCAGATACGCAGTATTTT. The encoded protein is CASSLVSEGADTQYF. The entire variable domain, with the rest obtained from reference TRBV5-1 and TRBJ2-3, is as follows: KAGVTQTPRYLIKTRGQQVTLSCSPISGHRSVSWYQQTPGQGLQFLFEYFSETQRNKGNFPGRFSGRQFSNSRSEMNVSTLELGDSALYLCASSLVSEGADTQYFGPGTRLTVL.

The rearrangement links TRBV29-1 to TRBJ2-2; 11 bases agree with TRBD2. Trimming at V came to 4 bases and at J to 4 bases, leaving 5 bases not matched to a gene. Germline CDR1 reads SQVTM; CDR2 reads ANQGSEA. The CDR3 consists of 15 residues. The CDR3 loop is CSVVAGGPGTGELFF. Here the CDR3 DNA reads TGCAGCGTTGTAGCGGGAGGGCCCGGCACCGGGGAGCTGTTTTTT.

This clone was detected once. This sequence joins TRBV11-2 and TRBJ2-3; D possibly corresponds to TRBD1 (5 bases). From germline, CDR1 is SGHAT and CDR2 FQNNGV. V shed 2 bases and J shed 2 bases, with 14 bases lying between them. The CDR3 is made up of 16 amino acids. Here the CDR3 reads CASSLTQDTSTDTQYF. CDR3 DNA: TGTGCCAGCAGCTTAACCCAGGACACGTCCACAGATACGCAGTATTTT.

The V call is TRBV7-2, the J call TRBJ2-3, with D hard to call. The CDR3 loop spans 12 amino acids. The germline V gene has CDR1 SGHTA and CDR2 FQGNSA. Trimming left V 5 bases short and J 8 bases short, with 11 bases between. The CDR3 region has the DNA TGTGCCAGCAGCCCCGAGGTTGGTACGCAGTATTTT. Its translation: CASSPEVGTQYF. Full variable domain (remainder filled in from reference TRBV7-2 and TRBJ2-3): GAGVSQSPSNKVTEKGKDVELRCDPISGHTALYWYRQSLGQGLEFLIYFQGNSAPDKSGLPSDRFSAERTGGSVSTLTIQRTQQEDSAVYLCASSPEVGTQYFGPGTRLTVL.

This chain links TRBV11-2 with TRBJ2-1; 7 nucleotides match TRBD1. This CDR3 region has 13 residues. Germline assignment: CDR1 SGHAT and CDR2 FQNNGV. The V and J ends lost 3 bases and 8 bases, in that order; junction bases with no gene match: 4. In nucleotides, the CDR3 is TGTGCCAGCAGCTTTACAGGGGCGGATGAGCAGTTCTTC. Translating it yields CASSFTGADEQFF.

The J gene is TRBJ2-2, the V gene TRBV5-4; maybe TRBD2 (6 bases). V was cut by 0 bases and J by 7 bases, with 10 bases left in between. The CDR3 runs to 14 residues. Germline-derived CDR1 and CDR2 are SGHNT and YYREEE (reference sequence). Here the CDR3 DNA reads TGTGCCAGCAGCTTGGGACTAGAGGTCGGGGAGCTGTTTTTT. Protein product: CASSLGLEVGELFF.